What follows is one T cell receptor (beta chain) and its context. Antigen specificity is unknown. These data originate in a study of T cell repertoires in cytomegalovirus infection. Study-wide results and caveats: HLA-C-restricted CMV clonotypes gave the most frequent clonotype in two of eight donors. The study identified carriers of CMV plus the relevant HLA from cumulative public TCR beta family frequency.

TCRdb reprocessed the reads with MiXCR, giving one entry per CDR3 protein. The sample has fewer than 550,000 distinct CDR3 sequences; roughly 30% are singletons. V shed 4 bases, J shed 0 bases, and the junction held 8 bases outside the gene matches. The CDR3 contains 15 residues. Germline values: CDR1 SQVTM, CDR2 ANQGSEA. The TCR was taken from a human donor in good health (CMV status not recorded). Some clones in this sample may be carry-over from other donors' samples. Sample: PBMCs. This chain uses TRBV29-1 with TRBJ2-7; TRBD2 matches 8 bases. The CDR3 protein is CSVGPGGGFSYEQYF. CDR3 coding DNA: TGCAGCGTTGGGCCTGGCGGGGGGTTCTCCTACGAGCAGTACTTC.